The TCR beta chain described here comes from a study of shared clonotypes between healthy human individuals. Only CD45RO-negative cells positively selected for CCR7 counted as naive CD8 cells, so terminally differentiated effector memory CD45RA+ cells were excluded. The donors were all Caucasian adults (living in Nashville, Tennessee). Trimming removed 4 bases at V and 4 bases at J, with 13 bases between. Germline CDR1 and CDR2: SGHTA and FQGNSA. CDR3 length: 14 amino acids. Clones were read by immunoSEQ multiplex PCR, and TCRdb kept only the in-frame ones, dropping some. This sample has about 2 million clones, with approximately 95% found just once. This clone was detected once. The antigen remains unidentified. Regarding the study as a whole: A generally larger estimated richness was seen in naive subsets than in memory subsets. Clonotype sharing among the donors was expected to vary with sequencing depth.

The sample was naive CD8+ T cells sorted from blood. This sequence originates from a man younger than 30 in good health. V and J are TRBV7-2 and TRBJ1-1; no clear D gene. CDR3 sequence reads: CASSYDEFATEAFF. CDR3 bases: TGTGCCAGCAGCTATGACGAGTTCGCCACTGAAGCTTTCTTT.